This TCR beta chain was sequenced for a study of T cell repertoires in cytomegalovirus infection. Study-wide background: A matching HLA type, together with CMV infection, was signaled by public TCR beta signatures. General study findings and limits: HLA-C-restricted CMV-specific TCR beta clonotypes prevailed in the ex vivo response.

For this clonotype: As yet, its antigen is unknown.

In TCRdb, the reads were re-called with MiXCR into one record per CDR3 protein. The top ten clones hold around 7.6% of a sample with about 680,000 distinct CDR3 sequences, more than 20% of them seen once. There are 18 residues in the CDR3. CDR1 ENHRY and CDR2 SYGVKD come from the germline V gene. V lost 0 bases, J lost 6 bases, and 15 bases stayed unmatched. V usage is TRBV10-3 and J usage is TRBJ1-1; the match to TRBD1 covers 8 bases. The sequenced material came from CD8+ T cells from PBMCs. The TCR originated in a human donor in good health (CMV status not recorded). Some clones in this sample may be carry-over from other donors' samples. The CDR3 nucleotides read TGTGCCATCAGTGAGTCGCTATGGGGACAGGACCTTTGGGCTGAAGCTTTCTTT. Translation gives CAISESLWGQDLWAEAFF.